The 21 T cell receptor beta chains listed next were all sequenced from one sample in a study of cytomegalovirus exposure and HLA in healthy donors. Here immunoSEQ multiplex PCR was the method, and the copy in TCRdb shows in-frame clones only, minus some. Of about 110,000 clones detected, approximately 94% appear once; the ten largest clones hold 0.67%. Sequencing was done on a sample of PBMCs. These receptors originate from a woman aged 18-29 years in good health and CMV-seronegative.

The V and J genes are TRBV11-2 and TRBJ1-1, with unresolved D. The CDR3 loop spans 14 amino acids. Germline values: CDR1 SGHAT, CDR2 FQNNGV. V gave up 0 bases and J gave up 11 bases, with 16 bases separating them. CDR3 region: CASSLDLTTRRAFF. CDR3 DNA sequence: TGTGCCAGCAGCTTAGACCTGACTACCCGGCGGGCTTTCTTT.

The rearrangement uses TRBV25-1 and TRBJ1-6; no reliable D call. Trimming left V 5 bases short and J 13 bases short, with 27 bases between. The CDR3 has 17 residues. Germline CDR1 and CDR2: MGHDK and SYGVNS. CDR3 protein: CASSPRTHSGILNPLHF. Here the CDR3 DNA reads TGTGCCAGCAGTCCACGTACCCACAGCGGTATACTTAATCCCCTCCACTTT.

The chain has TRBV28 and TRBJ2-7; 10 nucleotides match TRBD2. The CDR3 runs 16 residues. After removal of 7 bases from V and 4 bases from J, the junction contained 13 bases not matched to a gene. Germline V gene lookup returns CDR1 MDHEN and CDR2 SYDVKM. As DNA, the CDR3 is TGTGCCAGCACATCTCCATCTAGCGGGGGTACGTACGAGCAGTACTTC. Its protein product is CASTSPSSGGTYEQYF.

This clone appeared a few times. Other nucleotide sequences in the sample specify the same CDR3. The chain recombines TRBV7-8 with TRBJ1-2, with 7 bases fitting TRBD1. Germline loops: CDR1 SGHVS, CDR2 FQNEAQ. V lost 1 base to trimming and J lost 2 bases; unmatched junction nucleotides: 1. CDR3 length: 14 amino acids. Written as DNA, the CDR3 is TGTGCCAGCAGCTTAGTGGACAGGAACTATGGCTACACCTTC. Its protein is CASSLVDRNYGYTF.

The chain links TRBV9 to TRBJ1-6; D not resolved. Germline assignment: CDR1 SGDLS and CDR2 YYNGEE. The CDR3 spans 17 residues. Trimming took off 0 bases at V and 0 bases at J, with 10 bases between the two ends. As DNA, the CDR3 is TGTGCCAGCAGCGTAGCACCCTCGAGCTCCTATAATTCACCCCTCCACTTT. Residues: CASSVAPSSSYNSPLHF.

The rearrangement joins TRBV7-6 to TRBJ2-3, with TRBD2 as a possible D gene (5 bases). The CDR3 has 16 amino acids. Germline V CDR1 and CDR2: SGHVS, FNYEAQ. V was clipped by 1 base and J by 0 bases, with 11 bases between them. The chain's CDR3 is CASSLGPGTSTDTQYF. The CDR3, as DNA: TGTGCCAGCAGCTTAGGCCCGGGAACTAGCACAGATACGCAGTATTTT.

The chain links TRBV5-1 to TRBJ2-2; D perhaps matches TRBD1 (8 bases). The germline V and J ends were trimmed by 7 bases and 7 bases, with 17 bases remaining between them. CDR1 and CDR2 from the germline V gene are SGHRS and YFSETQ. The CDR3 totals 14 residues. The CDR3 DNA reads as TGCGCCAGCGAGCGACAGGGGAGGGGCGGGGAGCTGTTTTTT. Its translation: CASERQGRGGELFF. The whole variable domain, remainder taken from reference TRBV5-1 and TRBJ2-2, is KAGVTQTPRYLIKTRGQQVTLSCSPISGHRSVSWYQQTPGQGLQFLFEYFSETQRNKGNFPGRFSGRQFSNSRSEMNVSTLELGDSALYLCASERQGRGGELFFGEGSRLTVL.

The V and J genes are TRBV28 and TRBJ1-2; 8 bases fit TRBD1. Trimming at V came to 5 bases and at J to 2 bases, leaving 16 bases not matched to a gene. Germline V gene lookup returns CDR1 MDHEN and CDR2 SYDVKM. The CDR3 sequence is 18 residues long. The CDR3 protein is CASSLLWTGMSANYGYTF. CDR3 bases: TGTGCCAGCAGTCTTCTTTGGACAGGGATGTCGGCCAACTATGGCTACACCTTC.

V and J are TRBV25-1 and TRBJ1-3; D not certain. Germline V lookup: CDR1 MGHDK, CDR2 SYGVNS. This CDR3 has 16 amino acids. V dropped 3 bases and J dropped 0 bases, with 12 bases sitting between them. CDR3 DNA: TGTGCCAGCAGTGATGTCTCCTCTTTCTCTGGAAACACCATATATTTT. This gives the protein CASSDVSSFSGNTIYF.

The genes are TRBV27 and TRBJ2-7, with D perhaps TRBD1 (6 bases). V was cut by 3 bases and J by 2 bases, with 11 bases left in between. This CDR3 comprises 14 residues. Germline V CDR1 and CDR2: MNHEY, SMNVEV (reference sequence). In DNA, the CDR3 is TGTGCCAGCAGTTTTATCGACAGGACCTACGAGCAGTACTTC. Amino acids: CASSFIDRTYEQYF.

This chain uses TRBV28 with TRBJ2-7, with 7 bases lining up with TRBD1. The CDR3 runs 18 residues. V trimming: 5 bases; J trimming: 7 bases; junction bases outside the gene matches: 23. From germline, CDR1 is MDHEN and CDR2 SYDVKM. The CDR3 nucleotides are TGTGCCAGCAGTCCCCTAGGGGAAAAACTTAGGGGGCTCGAGGAGCAGTACTTC. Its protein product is CASSPLGEKLRGLEEQYF.

The CDR3 here is CASGLKIYQQYF. In DNA form, the CDR3 reads TGTGCCAGCGGCCTCAAGATATACCAGCAGTATTTT. The chain links TRBV28 to TRBJ2-3; the D is unclear. This CDR3 has 12 amino acids. Germline CDR1 is MDHEN and CDR2 is SYDVKM. Trimming pared 8 bases from V and 11 bases from J, leaving 17 bases between.

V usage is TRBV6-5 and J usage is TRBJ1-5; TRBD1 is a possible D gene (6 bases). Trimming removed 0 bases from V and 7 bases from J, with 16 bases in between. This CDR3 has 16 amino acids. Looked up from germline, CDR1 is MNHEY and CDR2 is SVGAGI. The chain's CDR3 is CASSYSATGGGQPQHF. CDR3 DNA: TGTGCCAGCAGTTACTCAGCGACAGGAGGTGGGCAGCCCCAGCATTTT.

In DNA, the CDR3 is TGTGCCAGCAGCGTTAGGGGTCCCCCTAAGCCCCAGCATTTT. Its protein product is CASSVRGPPKPQHF. The J gene is TRBJ1-5, the V gene TRBV2, with TRBD1 as a possible D gene (5 bases). Per germline, CDR1 SNHLY and CDR2 FYNNEI. V shed 6 bases and J shed 8 bases, with 17 bases lying between them. CDR3 size: 14 residues.

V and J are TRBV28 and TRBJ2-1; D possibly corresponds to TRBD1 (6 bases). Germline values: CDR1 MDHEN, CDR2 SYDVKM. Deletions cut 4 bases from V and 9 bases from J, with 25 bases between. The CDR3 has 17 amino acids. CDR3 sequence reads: CASSWGSVQGLWSEQFF. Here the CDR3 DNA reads TGTGCCAGCAGTTGGGGTTCTGTACAGGGATTGTGGAGTGAGCAGTTCTTC.

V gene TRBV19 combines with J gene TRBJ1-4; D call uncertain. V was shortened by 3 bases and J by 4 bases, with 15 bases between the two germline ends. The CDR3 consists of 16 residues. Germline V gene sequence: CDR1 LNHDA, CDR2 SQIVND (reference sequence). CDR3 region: CASSIPGARGNEKLFF. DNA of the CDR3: TGTGCCAGTAGTATTCCCGGAGCCCGGGGTAATGAAAAACTGTTTTTT.

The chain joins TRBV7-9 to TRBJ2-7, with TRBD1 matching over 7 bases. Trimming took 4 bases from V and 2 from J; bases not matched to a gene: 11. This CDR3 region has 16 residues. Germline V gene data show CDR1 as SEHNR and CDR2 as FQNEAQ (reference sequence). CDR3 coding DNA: TGTGCCAGCAGCTCCAAGACAGGGATCGGGACCTACGAGCAGTACTTC. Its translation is CASSSKTGIGTYEQYF.

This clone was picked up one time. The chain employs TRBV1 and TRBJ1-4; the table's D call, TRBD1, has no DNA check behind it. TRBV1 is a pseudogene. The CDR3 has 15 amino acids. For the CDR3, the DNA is TGCACCAGCAGCCAGGGGCAGGGTGTGATTGAAAAACTGTTTTTT. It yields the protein CTSSQGQGVIEKLFF.

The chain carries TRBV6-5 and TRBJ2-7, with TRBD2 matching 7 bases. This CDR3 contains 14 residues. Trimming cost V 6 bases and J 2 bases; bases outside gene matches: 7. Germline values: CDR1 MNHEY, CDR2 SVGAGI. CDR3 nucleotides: TGTGCCAGCAGCCCGGCCCGGGGGGCCTACGAGCAGTACTTC. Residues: CASSPARGAYEQYF.

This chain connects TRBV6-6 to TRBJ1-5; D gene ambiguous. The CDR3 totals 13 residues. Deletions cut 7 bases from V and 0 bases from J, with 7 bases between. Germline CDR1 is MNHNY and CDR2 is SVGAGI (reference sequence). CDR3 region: CASTLYSNQPQHF. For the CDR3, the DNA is TGTGCCAGCACCCTGTATAGCAATCAGCCCCAGCATTTT.

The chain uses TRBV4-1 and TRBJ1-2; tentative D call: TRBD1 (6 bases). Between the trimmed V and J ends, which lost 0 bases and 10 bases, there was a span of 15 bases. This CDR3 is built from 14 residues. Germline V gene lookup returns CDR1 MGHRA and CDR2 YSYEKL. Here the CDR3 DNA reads TGCGCCAGCAGCCAAGATCCAGGACAGACTAACTACACCTTC. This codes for CASSQDPGQTNYTF.